The T cell receptor (beta chain) under discussion was sequenced for a study of blood T cell repertoires in COVID-19. This CDR3 region has 14 residues. The V end was cut by 6 bases, the J end by 8 bases, with 17 bases between. Germline CDR1 reads SGHDT; CDR2 reads YYEEEE. Here immunoSEQ multiplex PCR was the method, and the copy in TCRdb shows in-frame clones only, minus some. The table lists fewer than 30,000 clones, around 87% of them singletons. V gene TRBV5-6 combines with J gene TRBJ1-4, with D unresolved. Input material: peripheral blood. This TCR derives from a man in his fifties with active COVID-19. The CDR3 DNA sequence: TGTGCCAGCAACTTCTGGAGGAAAGGAGAAAAACTGTTTTTT. This sequence encodes CASNFWRKGEKLFF.